This record looks at one TCR beta chain sequence and its context. Its cognate antigen is unknown. The authors amplified TCR beta CDR3 regions from RNA transcripts. After a first-round RT-PCR with HTBI primers, a second-round multiplex PCR was run. In TCRdb, the multiplex PCR reads were re-called with MiXCR into one record per CDR3 protein. The sample yields over 500,000 distinct CDR3 sequences, 22% seen once. A follow-up of 18 months without ophthalmopathy meant that hyperthyroidism was stable. Certain patients were not enrolled. These were patients with other autoimmune diseases, uncontrolled infections, pregnancy or lactation. Germline loops: CDR1 ENHRY, CDR2 SYGVKD. The CDR3 runs 15 residues. Trimming removed 3 bases at V and 0 bases at J, with 8 bases between. The data originate from a study of Graves' ophthalmopathy and Graves' hyperthyroidism. For the study at large: Peripheral blood was gathered at first diagnosis, ahead of any treatment whatsoever.

Whole-study findings and limits: Sensitivity of about 70% and specificity of under 85% were achieved by the model that predicted ophthalmopathy progression.

This TCR came from a woman in her late teens or twenties with stable Graves' hyperthyroidism. Some clones in this sample may be carry-over from other donors' samples. The chain links TRBV10-3 to TRBJ2-2, with unresolved D. The sample consisted of peripheral blood. DNA of the CDR3: TGTGCCATCAGTGACGAGCCAGCGAACACCGGGGAGCTGTTTTTT. This translates into CAISDEPANTGELFF.